This T cell receptor beta chain stems from a study of cytomegalovirus exposure and HLA in healthy donors. Study observations and caveats: With further analysis later on, most CMV-associated TCR beta chains appeared HLA-restricted. In a later analysis, an Asian-associated ancestry cluster reportedly showed fewer N-insertions than the roughly 690-donor mean.

Concerning this clone itself: Its target is not known.

It was with 60 Vbeta and 13 Jbeta primers that the PCR ran. Only in-frame clones appear in the TCRdb table, and some are missing; sequencing was by immunoSEQ multiplex PCR. Among about 180,000 clones listed, around 76% were seen once. V lost 7 bases and J lost 2, with 26 bases in between. This CDR3 is 18 amino acids long. Germline CDR1 and CDR2: MDHEN and SYDVKM. The TCR originated in a woman in her 30s in good health and CMV-seropositive. The chain uses TRBV28 and TRBJ2-5; TRBD2 is a possible D gene (5 bases). The specimen sequenced was PBMCs. The CDR3 coding sequence is TGTGCCAGCAAGCCGGGATTGGGCTACCGAGCTTATCAAGAGACCCAGTACTTC. Translated, it gives CASKPGLGYRAYQETQYF. Full variable domain (rest looked up from reference TRBV28 and TRBJ2-5): DVKVTQSSRYLVKRTGEKVFLECVQDMDHENMFWYRQDPGLGLRLIYFSYDVKMKEKGDIPEGYSVSREKKERFSLILESASTNQTSMYLCASKPGLGYRAYQETQYFGPGTRLLVL.